This TCR beta chain stems from a study of radiotherapy plus CTLA-4 blockade in lung cancer (dated by TCRdb to between 2017 and 2018). For the wider study: Among the enrolled patients, approximately 18% had an objective response, and roughly 30% reached disease control.

CDR1 MNHEY and CDR2 SVGAGI were looked up in the germline V gene. V is cut by 2 bases and J by 15 bases, and the space between the germline ends is 14 bases. The CDR3 contains 12 residues, cysteine and phenylalanine counted. Here the CDR3 DNA is all that survives: 36 bases in frame from base 1. With respect to this clone: It lacks a known antigen. Qualities for individual bases were not recorded, and no much larger clone is one base off.

The library was obtained by the immunoSEQ multiplex PCR assay. Entries here come from immuneACCESS through TCRdb and include only in-frame sequences with V and J called. Some clones fail to appear in such tables; in the studies checked, an unresolved V gene covers under half of the shortfall, and the cause of the remainder is unknown. Present in this sample are roughly 130,000 clones, around 89% of which were seen just once. The top ten clones comprise roughly 7% of the sample. What the study reported, not specific to this receptor: After treatment with radiotherapy and ipilimumab, TCR clones that originated in tumors expanded in peripheral blood. The strongest predictors of response were reported to be early dynamic shifts in blood T cell clones along with a rise in serum interferon-beta following radiation.

The study tested focal radiation therapy combined with CTLA-4 blockade (ipilimumab) in patients with chemo-refractory metastatic non-small-cell lung cancer. This receptor was taken from a human donor with non-small cell lung cancer that progressed on radiotherapy plus ipilimumab. The receptor chain draws on TRBV6-5 and TRBJ2-1, and the D gene may be TRBD2, 6 bases matching. The sample here was peripheral blood, taken from a patient treated with radiotherapy plus ipilimumab. At the DNA level, the sequence is TGTGCCAGCAGTTACAGTCACGGACTATGGTTCTTC. This yields the protein CASSYSHGLWFF.